The 21 T cell receptor beta chains reported below all come from one sample, sequenced in a study of identifying expanded T cells in peripheral blood. The data were produced by immunoSEQ multiplex PCR, yet TCRdb's version contains in-frame clones alone and is incomplete. The sample has tens of thousands of clones, around 88% seen once; the top ten hold 4%. The sequencing input was blood. All receptors derive from a person between 18 and 75 years old in good health.

This chain connects TRBV4-2 to TRBJ1-1; D unresolved. V was shortened by 0 bases and J by 6 bases, with 8 bases between the two germline ends. CDR1 LGHNA and CDR2 YNFKEQ come from the germline V gene. This CDR3 region has 13 residues. In DNA form, the CDR3 reads TGTGCCAGCAGCCAAGAACAGTGGGCTGAAGCTTTCTTT. Encoded protein: CASSQEQWAEAFF.

The rearrangement joins TRBV2 to TRBJ2-1, with 13 bases lining up with TRBD2. The CDR3 length is 16 residues. V was clipped by 7 bases and J by 9 bases; unmatched bases: 12. CDR1 is SNHLY, CDR2 FYNNEI, per germline. The CDR3 bases are TGTGCCAGCACCCCTTACGGGACTAGCGGGATCGGTGAGCAGTTCTTC. Translating gives CASTPYGTSGIGEQFF.

The rearrangement joins TRBV10-2 to TRBJ2-2; D might be TRBD1 or TRBD2, each matching 5 bases. Deletions cut 6 bases from V and 1 base from J, with 12 bases between. CDR1 and CDR2 (germline): WSHSY, SAAADI. There are 15 residues in the CDR3. The CDR3 loop reads CASSNRDGNTGELFF. CDR3 DNA sequence: TGCGCCAGCAGCAATCGGGACGGGAACACCGGGGAGCTGTTTTTT.

CDR3 DNA sequence: TGTGCCAGCAGCTTACCGCAGGGAAAGTCTGGGGCCAACGTCCTGACTTTC. This sequence encodes CASSLPQGKSGANVLTF. V usage is TRBV5-4 and J usage is TRBJ2-6; maybe TRBD1 (5 bases). V lost 2 bases and J 1 base, leaving 13 bases between the germline ends. This CDR3 comprises 17 residues. CDR1 and CDR2 from the germline V gene are SGHNT and YYREEE (reference sequence).

The gene calls are TRBV5-1 and TRBJ2-3; D gene unclear. Germline assignment: CDR1 SGHRS and CDR2 YFSETQ. The germline V and J ends were trimmed by 0 bases and 3 bases, with 5 bases remaining between them. The CDR3 is 13 amino acids. CDR3 DNA sequence: TGCGCCAGCAGCTTGGGGGGTACAGATACGCAGTATTTT. This translates into CASSLGGTDTQYF.

The chain links TRBV11-2 to TRBJ1-1; the D is unclear. This CDR3 spans 13 amino acids. Trimming stripped 2 bases from V and 1 base from J, with 5 bases between. Germline V gene sequence: CDR1 SGHAT, CDR2 FQNNGV. CDR3 bases: TGTGCCAGCAGCTTACATGAGAACACTGAAGCTTTCTTT. Its protein product is CASSLHENTEAFF.

This clone was seen just once. V usage is TRBV21-1 and J usage is TRBJ2-3; the table's D call of TRBD1 was not tested on the DNA. TRBV21-1 constitutes a pseudogene. CDR3 size: 18 residues. CDR3 DNA: TGTGCCAGCAGCAGACCGGGACAGCACAATACTAGCACAGATACGCAGTATTTT. Protein: CASSRPGQHNTSTDTQYF.

The rearrangement uses TRBV7-6 and TRBJ2-5; 10 bases agree with TRBD1. V lost 2 bases, J lost 2 bases, and 8 bases stayed unmatched. Germline V lookup: CDR1 SGHVS, CDR2 FNYEAQ. This CDR3 comprises 17 residues. The CDR3 sequence is CASSLRAAGQGQETQYF. The CDR3 nucleotides read TGTGCCAGCAGCTTAAGAGCGGCGGGACAGGGGCAAGAGACCCAGTACTTC.

The sample holds a few counts of this clone. V usage is TRBV6-1 and J usage is TRBJ1-5; 8 nucleotides align to TRBD1. Germline CDR1 MNHNS, CDR2 SASEGT. V gave up 4 bases and J gave up 4 bases; unmatched junction bases: 9. CDR3 length: 16 residues. The CDR3 sequence is CASSAVTGTGNQPQHF. The DNA of the CDR3 is TGTGCCAGCAGTGCAGTTACCGGGACAGGTAATCAGCCCCAGCATTTT.

V is TRBV7-9 and J is TRBJ1-4; no clear D gene. V lost 6 bases to trimming and J lost 4 bases, with 9 bases between them. The CDR3 extends over 13 amino acids. The germline V gene has CDR1 SEHNR and CDR2 FQNEAQ (reference sequence). The CDR3 sequence is CASSGAINEKLFF. The CDR3 bases are TGTGCCAGCAGTGGCGCAATTAATGAAAAACTGTTTTTT. Variable domain in full (rest from reference TRBV7-9 and TRBJ1-4): DTGVSQNPRHKITKRGQNVTFRCDPISEHNRLYWYRQTLGQGPEFLTYFQNEAQLEKSRLLSDRFSAERPKGSFSTLEIQRTEQGDSAMYLCASSGAINEKLFFGSGTQLSVL.

This chain joins TRBV5-4 and TRBJ1-5, with unresolved D. V lost 4 bases and J 4 bases, leaving 15 bases between the germline ends. Germline assignment: CDR1 SGHNT and CDR2 YYREEE (reference sequence). CDR3 length: 15 residues. The CDR3 here is CASSQDPRPNQPQHF. CDR3 nucleotide sequence: TGTGCCAGCAGCCAAGATCCGCGCCCTAATCAGCCCCAGCATTTT.

This chain uses TRBV5-1 with TRBJ1-2; possible D gene TRBD1, 5 bases. CDR3 length: 17 amino acids. Germline loops: CDR1 SGHRS, CDR2 YFSETQ. The V and J ends lost 4 bases and 3 bases respectively, with 22 bases between them. CDR3 bases: TGCGCCAGCAGCCCCATCTTCGGGCGCCGGGGGGACTATGGCTACACCTTC. Protein sequence: CASSPIFGRRGDYGYTF. Looking up the rest from reference TRBV5-1 and TRBJ1-2 gives the full variable domain: KAGVTQTPRYLIKTRGQQVTLSCSPISGHRSVSWYQQTPGQGLQFLFEYFSETQRNKGNFPGRFSGRQFSNSRSEMNVSTLELGDSALYLCASSPIFGRRGDYGYTFGSGTRLTVV.

The rearrangement joins TRBV7-9 to TRBJ1-1, with D uncertain. Germline-derived CDR1 and CDR2 are SEHNR and FQNEAQ (reference sequence). V shed 1 base and J shed 4 bases, with 7 bases lying between them. This CDR3 spans 13 amino acids. CDR3 sequence reads: CASSLGGSTEAFF. The CDR3 DNA is TGTGCCAGCAGCTTAGGAGGATCCACTGAAGCTTTCTTT.

The chain links TRBV5-1 to TRBJ2-6, with D possibly being TRBD2 (5 bases). V dropped 5 bases and J dropped 0 bases, with 12 bases sitting between them. The CDR3 is 16 residues long. CDR1 and CDR2 from the germline V gene are SGHRS and YFSETQ. Here the CDR3 DNA reads TGCGCCAGCAGAGGGAGTTCATTCTCTGGGGCCAACGTCCTGACTTTC. This gives the protein CASRGSSFSGANVLTF.

This rearrangement joins TRBV19 to TRBJ1-5; D remains unclear. The CDR3 is 14 amino acids. The V gene's germline CDR1 is LNHDA and CDR2 SQIVND (reference sequence). V shed 11 bases and J shed 0 bases, with 14 bases lying between them. The CDR3: CAAGETYSNQPQHF. The DNA of the CDR3 is TGTGCCGCTGGGGAGACGTATAGCAATCAGCCCCAGCATTTT.

The chain joins TRBV5-4 to TRBJ1-2, with 9 positions matching TRBD1. The junction had 11 bases not matched to a gene; V was cut back by 4 bases and J by 1 base. The germline gives CDR1 SGHNT, CDR2 YYREEE (reference sequence). The CDR3 consists of 17 residues. The CDR3 loop reads CASSGDRARIVNYGYTF. The CDR3 DNA follows: TGTGCCAGCAGCGGGGACAGGGCCAGAATTGTTAACTATGGCTACACCTTC.

The J gene is TRBJ1-1, the V gene TRBV7-9; D call uncertain. Germline CDR1 reads SEHNR; CDR2 reads FQNEAQ (reference sequence). The CDR3 spans 13 residues. V lost 1 base to trimming and J lost 1 base, with 4 bases between them. The CDR3 coding sequence is TGTGCCAGCAGCTTAGTTCGGAACACTGAAGCTTTCTTT. Protein: CASSLVRNTEAFF.

The gene calls are TRBV7-3 and TRBJ2-1, with 8 bases aligning to TRBD1. Losses at the gene ends were 5 bases for V and 0 bases for J; bases not matched to a gene: 6. Germline CDR1 is SGHTA and CDR2 is FQGTGA. The CDR3 is 16 residues long. DNA for the CDR3: TGTGCCAGCAGCCCAAGGGACAGGCTCTCCTACAATGAGCAGTTCTTC. Protein: CASSPRDRLSYNEQFF.

The rearrangement joins TRBV7-8 to TRBJ1-6, with no clear D. This CDR3 has 16 amino acids. The V end was cut by 3 bases, the J end by 0 bases, with 9 bases between. CDR1 is SGHVS and CDR2 is FQNEAQ in the germline V gene. CDR3 sequence reads: CASSLRTSSYNSPLHF. The CDR3 DNA reads as TGTGCCAGCAGCTTGCGGACGAGCTCCTATAATTCACCCCTCCACTTT.

The rearrangement uses TRBV27 and TRBJ2-5, with TRBD1 as a possible D gene (5 bases). There are 12 residues in the CDR3. Germline CDR1 and CDR2: MNHEY and SMNVEV (reference sequence). Trimming took off 7 bases at V and 5 bases at J, with 11 bases between the two ends. CDR3 bases: TGTGCCAGCAAGGGGCTCAGGGAGACCCAGTACTTC. This gives the protein CASKGLRETQYF.

The chain recombines TRBV28 with TRBJ2-7, with TRBD2 as a possible D gene (5 bases). The CDR3 extends over 15 amino acids. V was cut by 2 bases and J by 3 bases, with 14 bases left in between. Germline CDR1 MDHEN, CDR2 SYDVKM. As DNA, the CDR3 is TGTGCCAGCAGTTTACCGCTAGGAGGACGCTACGAGCAGTACTTC. Protein product: CASSLPLGGRYEQYF. Combining the CDR3 with reference TRBV28 and TRBJ2-7 gives the whole variable domain DVKVTQSSRYLVKRTGEKVFLECVQDMDHENMFWYRQDPGLGLRLIYFSYDVKMKEKGDIPEGYSVSREKKERFSLILESASTNQTSMYLCASSLPLGGRYEQYFGPGTRLTVT.